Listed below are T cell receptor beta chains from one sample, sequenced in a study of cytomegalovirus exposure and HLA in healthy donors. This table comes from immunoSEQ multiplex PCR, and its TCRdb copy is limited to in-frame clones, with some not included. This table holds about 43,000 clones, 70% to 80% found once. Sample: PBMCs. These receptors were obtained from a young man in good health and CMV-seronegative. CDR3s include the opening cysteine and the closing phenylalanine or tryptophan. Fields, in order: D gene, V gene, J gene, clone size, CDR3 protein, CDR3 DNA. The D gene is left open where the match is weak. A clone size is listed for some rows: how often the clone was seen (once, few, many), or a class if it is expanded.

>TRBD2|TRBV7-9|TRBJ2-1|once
CSSSTPLASGILYNEQFF
TGTTCCAGCAGCACACCCCTGGCTAGCGGAATCCTCTACAATGAGCAGTTCTTC
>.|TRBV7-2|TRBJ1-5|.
CASSLWATSNQPQHF
TGTGCCAGCAGCTTATGGGCTACTAGCAATCAGCCCCAGCATTTT
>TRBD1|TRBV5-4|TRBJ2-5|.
CASSLGTGGRETQYF
TGTGCCAGCAGCCTAGGGACAGGGGGCAGAGAGACCCAGTACTTC
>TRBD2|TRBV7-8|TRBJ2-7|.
CASSPTSAGGEQYF
TGTGCCAGCAGCCCAACTAGCGCTGGAGGCGAGCAGTACTTC
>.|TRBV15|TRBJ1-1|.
CATTLHTEAFF
TGTGCCACCACCCTACACACTGAAGCTTTCTTT
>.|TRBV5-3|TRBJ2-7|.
CARSLARHPPPYEQYF
TGTGCCAGAAGCTTGGCCAGACATCCTCCCCCCTACGAGCAGTACTTC
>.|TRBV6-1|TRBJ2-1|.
CASSEAGGYNEQFF
TGTGCCAGCAGTGAAGCGGGAGGTTACAATGAGCAGTTCTTC
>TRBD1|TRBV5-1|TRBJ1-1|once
CASSPATGLNTEAFF
TGCGCCAGCAGCCCGGCGACAGGGTTGAACACTGAAGCTTTCTTT
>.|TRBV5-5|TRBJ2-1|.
CASSLGASDNEQFF
TGTGCCAGCAGCCTCGGAGCATCGGACAATGAGCAGTTCTTC
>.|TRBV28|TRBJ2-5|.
CASSPGRDLETQYF
TGTGCCAGCAGTCCGGGACGGGACTTAGAGACCCAGTACTTC
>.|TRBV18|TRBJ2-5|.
CASSPRQGLETQYF
TGTGCCAGCTCACCACGCCAGGGGCTTGAGACCCAGTACTTC
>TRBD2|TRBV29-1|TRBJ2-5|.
CSVAPAGGQETQYF
TGCAGCGTAGCTCCCGCGGGAGGCCAAGAGACCCAGTACTTC
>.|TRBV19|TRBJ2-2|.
CASSMSQNTGELFF
TGTGCCAGTAGTATGAGTCAGAACACCGGGGAGCTGTTTTTT
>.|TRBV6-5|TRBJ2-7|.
CASSYPSSDEQYF
TGTGCCAGCAGTTATCCTAGCTCAGACGAGCAGTACTTC
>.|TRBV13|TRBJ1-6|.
CASSSRKFDGGLSSYNSPLHF
TGTGCCAGCAGCTCAAGGAAGTTCGACGGAGGACTTAGCTCCTATAATTCACCCCTCCACTTT
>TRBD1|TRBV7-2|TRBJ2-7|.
CAGSPWTGGSYEQYF
TGTGCCGGCAGCCCCTGGACAGGGGGTAGCTACGAGCAGTACTTC
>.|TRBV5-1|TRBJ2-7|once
CASSTPGQAYEQYF
TGCGCCAGCAGCACTCCGGGACAAGCTTACGAGCAGTACTTC
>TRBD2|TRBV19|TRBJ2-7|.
CASSNLGLAAYEQYF
TGTGCCAGTAGCAACTTAGGACTAGCGGCCTACGAGCAGTACTTC
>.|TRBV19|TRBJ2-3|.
CASLQASTDTQYF
TGTGCTTCACTACAAGCTAGCACAGATACGCAGTATTTT
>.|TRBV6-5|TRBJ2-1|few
CASREYNEQFF
TGTGCCAGCAGAGAGTACAATGAGCAGTTCTTC
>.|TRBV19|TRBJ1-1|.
CASSMGREDTEAFF
TGTGCCAGTAGTATGGGCAGGGAGGATACTGAAGCTTTCTTT
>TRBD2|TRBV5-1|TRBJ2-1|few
CASSLPSGKPLSSYNEQFF
TGCGCCAGCAGCTTGCCTAGCGGGAAACCCCTTAGCTCCTACAATGAGCAGTTCTTC
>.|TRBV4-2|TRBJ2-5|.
CASSPLKPNQETQYF
TGTGCCAGCAGCCCGCTCAAGCCGAACCAAGAGACCCAGTACTTC
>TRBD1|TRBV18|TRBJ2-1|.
CASSPGDRGGRNEQFF
TGTGCCAGCTCACCGGGGGACAGGGGGGGACGCAATGAGCAGTTCTTC
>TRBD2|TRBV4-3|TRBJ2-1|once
CASSRLAEVYNEQFF
TGCGCCAGCAGCCGTCTAGCGGAGGTTTACAATGAGCAGTTCTTC
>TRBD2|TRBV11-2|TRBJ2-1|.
CASSLLAGVGDEQFF
TGTGCCAGCAGCCTCCTAGCGGGAGTGGGCGATGAGCAGTTCTTC
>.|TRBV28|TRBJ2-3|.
CAILIADTQYF
TGTGCAATCCTAATCGCAGATACGCAGTATTTT
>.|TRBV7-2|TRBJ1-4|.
CASSLRQLNEKLFF
TGTGCCAGCAGCCTGCGACAGCTTAATGAAAAACTGTTTTTT
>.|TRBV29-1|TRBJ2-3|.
CGAGSLTDTQYF
TGCGGAGCCGGGTCACTCACAGATACGCAGTATTTT
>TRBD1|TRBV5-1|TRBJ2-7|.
CASSLRVAGGYEQYF
TGCGCCAGCAGTTTGAGGGTGGCAGGGGGCTACGAGCAGTACTTC
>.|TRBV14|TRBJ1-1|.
CASSPRAVLPEAFF
TGTGCCAGCAGCCCGCGGGCCGTACTCCCTGAAGCTTTCTTT
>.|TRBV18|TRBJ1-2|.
CASSPDRHGYTF
TGTGCCAGCTCACCGGACAGACATGGCTACACCTTC
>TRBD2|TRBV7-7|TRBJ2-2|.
CASSSASGRRITGELFF
TGTGCCAGCAGCTCAGCTAGCGGGAGGCGGATCACCGGGGAGCTGTTTTTT
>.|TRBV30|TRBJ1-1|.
CAGKGEVLPNTEAFF
TGTGCTGGGAAAGGGGAGGTTTTGCCTAACACTGAAGCTTTCTTT
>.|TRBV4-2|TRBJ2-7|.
CASSQDRVYEQYF
TGTGCCAGCAGCCAAGACAGGGTCTACGAGCAGTACTTC